This T cell receptor (beta chain) was sequenced for a study of T cell repertoires in cytomegalovirus infection. Study details: CMV epitopes, recently identified HLA-C-restricted and well-studied HLA-B-restricted, were used. Both CMV infection and a matching HLA type were indicated by public TCR beta signatures. Study observations and caveats: Ex vivo, HLA-C-restricted CMV-specific TCR beta clonotypes prevailed over the rest of the response. People with CMV and the relevant HLA were identified by cumulative public TCR beta family frequency.

One entry per CDR3 protein, called by TCRdb with MiXCR from the reads. This repertoire shows about 830,000 distinct CDR3 sequences, around a third found once; its top ten account for under 15%. This CDR3 spans 15 amino acids. With V trimmed by 7 bases and J by 9 bases, 14 bases remained unmatched. CDR1 and CDR2 from the germline V gene are LNHDA and SQIVND (reference sequence). With regard to this clonotype: Its antigen is currently unknown.

The material was cultured CD8+ T cells from PBMCs, obtained from culture after CMV antigen stimulation. The source is a human donor in good health (CMV status not recorded). Some clones in this sample may be carry-over from other donors' samples. J is TRBJ2-1 and V is TRBV19; 8 bases line up with TRBD2. CDR3 sequence reads: CASTLSGATSVEQFF. In nucleotides, the CDR3 is TGTGCCAGTACCCTATCAGGGGCGACTAGCGTTGAGCAGTTCTTC.